This T cell receptor beta chain was retrieved from a study of blood T cell repertoires in COVID-19 (dated by TCRdb to 2018 to 2020). With respect to the entire study: Collaborator samples came from the United States, Italy and Spain and covered acute and convalescent phases of COVID-19. Subjects who had been exposed to COVID-19, were actively infected with it, or had recovered from it provided the deeply sampled blood TCRbeta repertoires that made up the dataset. The prospective study material was composed of cDNA or gDNA derived from T cells, B-cell-depleted T cells, or PBMCs. The sample metadata nearly always contained a de-identified subject ID, COVID-19 status, age in years and sex. A freely available public database, intended as a resource for researchers studying the immune response to SARS-CoV-2, is where the repertoires were released. Samples came from the ongoing ImmuneRACE study (first 160 participants) plus 1,254 subjects from 6 global collaborators. HLA class I and class II types, where available, came from metadata supplied by the sample provider rather than from assay-based typing.

Collaborating institutions collected whole blood in K2EDTA tubes following their own protocols. For TCRbeta analysis, collaborators shipped samples as frozen whole blood, isolated PBMCs, or DNA extracted from either of those sample types. The immunoSEQ Assay, a bias-controlled multiplex PCR, was used to amplify TCRbeta CDR3 regions from genomic DNA. The authors processed their data as follows. Within the assay, amplification of reference gene primers was used to estimate how many nucleated cells each sample contained. To quantify the absolute abundance of each unique TCRbeta CDR3 rearrangement, sequence reads were collapsed and filtered. For each sample, productive Simpson clonality was calculated as the square root of Simpson's diversity index across productive rearrangements. As stored in TCRdb, this immuneACCESS dataset retains in-frame rearrangements with V and J assigned. A fraction of the clones does not appear; measured against another copy, unresolved V genes explain less than half of the discrepancy, and the remainder lacks a known reason. The V and J calls and clone size were taken over from that table, and D and trimming were inferred from the DNA. This sample holds about 65,000 clones; about 81% were observed only once. The top ten hold 14% to 15% of the sample.

The study at large found these results: The quantity of clinical and demographic metadata differed by source and by participant and was supplied without curation.

The germline ends are 16 bases apart after V is trimmed by 6 bases and J by 8 bases. From the cysteine through the phenylalanine, the CDR3 covers 14 amino acids. Only CDR3 DNA remains: 42 bases, in frame from the first base. In the germline V gene, CDR1 corresponds to KGHSY and CDR2 to FQNENV. This clone was seen just once. Its antigen remains unidentified. Within one base of it there is no much larger clone, and no base qualities were kept. This TCR was sampled from a man at least 80 years old with acute or convalescent COVID-19. The rearrangement combines TRBV16 with TRBJ1-4; the D segment could be TRBD1, given 6 matching bases. The sample taken for sequencing was peripheral blood. The CDR3 protein is CASRAGTRLEKLFF. The nucleotide sequence reads TGTGCCAGCAGAGCCGGGACACGACTAGAAAAACTGTTTTTT.